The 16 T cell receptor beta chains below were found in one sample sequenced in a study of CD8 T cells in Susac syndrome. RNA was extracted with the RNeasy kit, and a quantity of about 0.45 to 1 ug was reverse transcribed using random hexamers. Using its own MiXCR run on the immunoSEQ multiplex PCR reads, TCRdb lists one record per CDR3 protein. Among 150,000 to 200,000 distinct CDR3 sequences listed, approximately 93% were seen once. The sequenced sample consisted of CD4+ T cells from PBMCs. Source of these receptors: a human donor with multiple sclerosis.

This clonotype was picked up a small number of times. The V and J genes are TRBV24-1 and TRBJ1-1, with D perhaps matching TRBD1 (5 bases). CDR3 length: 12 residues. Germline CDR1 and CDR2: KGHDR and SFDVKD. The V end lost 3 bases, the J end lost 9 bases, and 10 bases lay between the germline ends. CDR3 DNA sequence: TGTGCCACCAGTGATCTTCAGGGTAAAGCTTTCTTT. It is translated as CATSDLQGKAFF.

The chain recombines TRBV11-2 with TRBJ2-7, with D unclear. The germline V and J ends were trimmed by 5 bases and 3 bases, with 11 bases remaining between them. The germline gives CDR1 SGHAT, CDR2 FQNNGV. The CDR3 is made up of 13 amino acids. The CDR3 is CASSRGSSYEQYF. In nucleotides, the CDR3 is TGTGCCAGCAGCCGTGGCTCGAGCTACGAGCAGTACTTC.

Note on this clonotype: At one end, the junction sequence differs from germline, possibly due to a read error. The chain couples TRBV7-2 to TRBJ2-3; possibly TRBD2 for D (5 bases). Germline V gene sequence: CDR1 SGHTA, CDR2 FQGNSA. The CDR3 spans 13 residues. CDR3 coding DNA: TGTGCCAGCAGCCTAGCTAGCCGAGATACGCAGTATTTT. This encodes CASSLASRDTQYF.

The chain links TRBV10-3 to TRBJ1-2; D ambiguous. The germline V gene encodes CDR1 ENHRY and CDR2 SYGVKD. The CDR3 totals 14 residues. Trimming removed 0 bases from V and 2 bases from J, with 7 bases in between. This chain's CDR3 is CAISESGGNYGYTF. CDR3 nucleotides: TGTGCCATCAGTGAGTCGGGAGGGAACTATGGCTACACCTTC.

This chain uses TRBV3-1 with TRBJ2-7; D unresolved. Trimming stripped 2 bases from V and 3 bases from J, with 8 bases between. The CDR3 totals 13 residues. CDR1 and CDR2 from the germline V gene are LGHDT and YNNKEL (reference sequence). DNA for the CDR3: TGTGCCAGCAGCCAATCCGGAGACTACGAGCAGTACTTC. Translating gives CASSQSGDYEQYF.

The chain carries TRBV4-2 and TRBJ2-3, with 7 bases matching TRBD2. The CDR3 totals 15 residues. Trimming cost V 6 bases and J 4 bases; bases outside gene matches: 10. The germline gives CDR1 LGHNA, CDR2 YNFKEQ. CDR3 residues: CASRNMGGEADTQYF. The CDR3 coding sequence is TGTGCCAGCAGGAACATGGGAGGGGAAGCAGATACGCAGTATTTT.

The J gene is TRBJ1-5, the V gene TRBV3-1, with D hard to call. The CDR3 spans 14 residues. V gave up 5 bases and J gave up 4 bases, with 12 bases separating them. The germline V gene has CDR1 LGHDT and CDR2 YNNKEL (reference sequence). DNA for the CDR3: TGTGCCAGCAGCTATCAGCAGGTTAATCAGCCCCAGCATTTT. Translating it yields CASSYQQVNQPQHF.

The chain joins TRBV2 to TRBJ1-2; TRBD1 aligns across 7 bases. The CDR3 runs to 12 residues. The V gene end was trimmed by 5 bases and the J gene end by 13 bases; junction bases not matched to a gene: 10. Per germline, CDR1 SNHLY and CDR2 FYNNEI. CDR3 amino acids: CASSPRQGRGTF. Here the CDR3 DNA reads TGTGCCAGCAGTCCTCGACAGGGAAGGGGCACCTTC.

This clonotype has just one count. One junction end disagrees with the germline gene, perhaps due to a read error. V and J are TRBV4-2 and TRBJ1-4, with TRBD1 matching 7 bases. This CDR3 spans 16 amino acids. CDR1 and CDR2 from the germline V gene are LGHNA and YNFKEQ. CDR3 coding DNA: TGTGCCAGCAGCAAAGACCGACAGGGATTGGAAGAAAAACTGTTTTTT. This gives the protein CASSKDRQGLEEKLFF.

The CDR3 DNA reads as TGTGCCAGCACCCTCGGCCCCCGGACAGGCTATGGCTACACCTTC. Amino acids: CASTLGPRTGYGYTF. The rearrangement joins TRBV12-3 or TRBV12-4 to TRBJ1-2; 7 bases are shared with TRBD1. This CDR3 is 15 amino acids long. Germline trimming cut 7 bases from V and 4 bases from J; bases unmatched to any gene: 12.

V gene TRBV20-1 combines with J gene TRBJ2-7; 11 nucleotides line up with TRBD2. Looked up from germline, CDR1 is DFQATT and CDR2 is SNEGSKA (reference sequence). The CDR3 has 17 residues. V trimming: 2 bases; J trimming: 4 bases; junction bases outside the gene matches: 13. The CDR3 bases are TGCAGTGCTAGACCAGTCTACCCCGGGACTAGCGGTTACGAGCAGTACTTC. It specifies CSARPVYPGTSGYEQYF.

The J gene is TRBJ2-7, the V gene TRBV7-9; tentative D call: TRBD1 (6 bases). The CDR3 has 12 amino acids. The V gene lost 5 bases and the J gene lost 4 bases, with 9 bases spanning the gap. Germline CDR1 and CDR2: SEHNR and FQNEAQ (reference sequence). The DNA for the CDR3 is TGTGCCAGCAGCAAAACAGGGTACGAGCAGTACTTC. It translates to CASSKTGYEQYF.

CDR3 sequence: CASSVTGSTGEAFF. CDR3 in DNA: TGTGCCAGCAGTGTAACAGGGAGTACGGGTGAAGCTTTCTTT. This sequence joins TRBV25-1 and TRBJ1-1, with D perhaps matching TRBD1 (6 bases). With 4 bases removed from V and 7 bases from J, the gap between germline ends came to 16 bases. This CDR3 has 14 residues. Germline assignment: CDR1 MGHDK and CDR2 SYGVNS.

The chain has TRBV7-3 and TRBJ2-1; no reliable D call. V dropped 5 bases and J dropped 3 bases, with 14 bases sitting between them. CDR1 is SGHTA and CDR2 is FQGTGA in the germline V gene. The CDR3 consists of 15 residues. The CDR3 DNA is TGTGCCAGCAGCACTGCAGCATCGGTCTACAATGAGCAGTTCTTC. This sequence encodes CASSTAASVYNEQFF. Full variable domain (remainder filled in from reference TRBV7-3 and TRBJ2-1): GAGVSQTPSNKVTEKGKYVELRCDPISGHTALYWYRQSLGQGPEFLIYFQGTGAADDSGLPNDRFFAVRPEGSVSTLKIQRTERGDSAVYLCASSTAASVYNEQFFGPGTRLTVL.

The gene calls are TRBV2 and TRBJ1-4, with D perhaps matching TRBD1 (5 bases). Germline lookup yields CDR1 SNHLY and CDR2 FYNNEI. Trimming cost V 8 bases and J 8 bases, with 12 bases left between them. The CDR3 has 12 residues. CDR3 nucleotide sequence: TGTGCCAGCGGGGGGAACGGCGAAAAACTGTTTTTT. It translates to CASGGNGEKLFF.

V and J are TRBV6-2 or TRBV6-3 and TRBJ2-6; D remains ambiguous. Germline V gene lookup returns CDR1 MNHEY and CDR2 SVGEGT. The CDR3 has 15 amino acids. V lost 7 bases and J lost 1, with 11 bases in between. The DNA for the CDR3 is TGTGCCAGCACCGGGTCCTCTTCTGGGGCCAACGTCCTGACTTTC. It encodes CASTGSSSGANVLTF.